What follows is one TCR beta chain and its context. Its antigen remains unidentified. Profiled with immunoSEQ multiplex PCR; TCRdb holds only in-frame clones, not every one. This repertoire shows about 320,000 clones, around four fifths found once; its top ten account for 2% to 2.5%. CDR1 and CDR2 (germline): LNHDA, SQIVND (reference sequence). J was trimmed by 5 bases and V by 3 bases; bases with no gene match: 22. The CDR3 has 20 residues. The sample is drawn from a study of Ad26.COV2.S vaccination and SARS-CoV-2 variants. Study as a whole: The donor was enrolled in the Ad26.COV2.S arm of the COV1001 trial. Recipients of Ad26.COV2.S got it intramuscularly, once or twice 56 days apart. Findings and caveats of the study: For non-spike TCRs, breadth in vaccine recipients resembled that in placebo recipients.

Documented treatment: about 20 received Ad26.COV2.S at low or high dose, single or two shots; roughly five received placebo; per-sample allocation not given. On day 63 after the first injection, vaccine and placebo recipients gave samples. Participants' vaccine, an Ad26 vector, delivered Wuhan-strain SARS-CoV-2 spike. This chain uses TRBV19 with TRBJ1-2; 9 nucleotides agree with TRBD1. This sequence was found in a person aged 18-60 years who received the Ad26.COV2.S COVID-19 vaccine or a placebo. Sample: peripheral blood, taken in a trial of Ad26.COV2.S vaccine versus placebo. The CDR3 nucleotides read TGTGCCAGTAGTATCCCCCCCGCCGGGACAGGGATATTGAAGTCTTATGGCTACACCTTC. Protein: CASSIPPAGTGILKSYGYTF.